These T cell receptor beta chains were read from a single sample in a study of T cell responses to AZD1222 COVID-19 vaccine. TCRdb keeps only in-frame clones here, not all; method: immunoSEQ multiplex PCR. The sample has tens of thousands of clones, roughly 89% seen once; the top ten hold about 2.5%. The sample in question was peripheral blood, obtained on day 0 of AZD1222 vaccination. These TCRs come from an adult in good health. CDR3s include the opening cysteine and the closing phenylalanine or tryptophan. The D gene is left open where the match is weak. Clone size is given for some rows only: seen once, a few or many times, or a class if the clone is expanded.

TRBV3-1/TRBV3-2	-	TRBJ2-7	once	TGTGCCAGCAGCCCTACAGGGTACGAGCAGTACTTC	CASSPTGYEQYF
TRBV18	-	TRBJ2-3	-	TGTGCCAGCTCACCGCGAGAAGGCACAGATACGCAGTATTTT	CASSPREGTDTQYF
TRBV18	-	TRBJ2-5	-	TGTGCCAGCTCACCGGGACTGGAGTGGGCCCAGTACTTC	CASSPGLEWAQYF
TRBV9	TRBD2	TRBJ2-7	-	TGTGCCAGCAGCGTAGGGGGACTAGCGGGTGGGGAGCAGTACTTC	CASSVGGLAGGEQYF
TRBV7-6	-	TRBJ2-7	-	TGTGCCAGCAGCCTTAGTCATGAGGGGATTTACGAGCAGTACTTC	CASSLSHEGIYEQYF
TRBV25-1	-	TRBJ1-2	-	TGTGCCAGCAGTGGAAACGTCGATGGGTACTATGGCTACACCTTC	CASSGNVDGYYGYTF
TRBV28	-	TRBJ1-1	-	TGTGCCAGCAGGACGAGAAACACTGAAGCTTTCTTT	CASRTRNTEAFF
TRBV19	-	TRBJ2-1	-	TGTGCCAGTAGTATTAGAGGGGACGGTGAGCAGTTCTTC	CASSIRGDGEQFF
TRBV18	-	TRBJ1-4	-	TGTGCCAGCTCACCAGCGGGTAGTGGTGAAAAACTGTTTTTT	CASSPAGSGEKLFF
TRBV28	-	TRBJ2-1	-	TGTGCCAGCGCACCTGTAGGGACACTGTCCTACAATGAGCAGTTCTTC	CASAPVGTLSYNEQFF
TRBV30	-	TRBJ2-7	once	TGTGCCTGGGGAAGAACAGGGAACGAGCAGTACTTC	CAWGRTGNEQYF
TRBV14	TRBD1	TRBJ2-1	-	TGTGCCAGCAGCCAAGATTGGGGACAGGGCCGAGGGAATGAGCAGTTCTTC	CASSQDWGQGRGNEQFF
TRBV18	TRBD1	TRBJ1-4	few	TGTGCCAGCTCGGGGACAGGGGTTAATGAAAAACTGTTTTTT	CASSGTGVNEKLFF
TRBV3-1/TRBV3-2	-	TRBJ1-2	-	TGTGCCAGCAGCCAAGATGGCTATGGCTACACCTTC	CASSQDGYGYTF
TRBV25-1	-	TRBJ2-7	-	TGTGCCAGCAGTGAATTTCCAGGGGCCGAGCAGTACTTC	CASSEFPGAEQYF
TRBV29-1	-	TRBJ2-2	-	TGCAGCGTTGGTGGGCGGCTACAAGGGGAGCTGTTTTTT	CSVGGRLQGELFF
TRBV12-3/TRBV12-4	-	TRBJ2-3	once	TGTGCCAGCAGTTTTGTCCAGACAGATACGCAGTATTTT	CASSFVQTDTQYF
TRBV15	-	TRBJ1-2	-	TGTGCCACCAGCAGAGATGGAGGGCGCTATGGCTACACCTTC	CATSRDGGRYGYTF
TRBV6-5	-	TRBJ2-3	-	TGTGCCTTGGTAGCGAGCACAGATACGCAGTATTTT	CALVASTDTQYF
TRBV20-1	TRBD2	TRBJ2-7	-	TGCAGTGCTAGTGCACCGGGACTAGGAGGCTACGAGCAGTACTTC	CSASAPGLGGYEQYF
TRBV4-2	-	TRBJ1-1	-	TGTGCCAGCGCGAACACTGAAGCTTTCTTT	CASANTEAFF
TRBV19	TRBD1	TRBJ1-2	-	TGTGCCAGTAGTCTACAACGACAGGGTGCTGGCTACACCTTC	CASSLQRQGAGYTF